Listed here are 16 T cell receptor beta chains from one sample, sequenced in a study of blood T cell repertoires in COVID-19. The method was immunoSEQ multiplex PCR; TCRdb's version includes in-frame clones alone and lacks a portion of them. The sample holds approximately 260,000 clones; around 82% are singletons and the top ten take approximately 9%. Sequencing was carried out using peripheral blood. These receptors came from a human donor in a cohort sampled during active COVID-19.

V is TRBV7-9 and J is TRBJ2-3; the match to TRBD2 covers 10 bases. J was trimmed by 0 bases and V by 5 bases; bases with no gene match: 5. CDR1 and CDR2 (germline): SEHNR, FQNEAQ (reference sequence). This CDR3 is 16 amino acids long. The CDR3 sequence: CASSPGLATSTDTQYF. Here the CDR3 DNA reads TGTGCCAGCAGCCCGGGACTAGCGACGAGCACAGATACGCAGTATTTT.

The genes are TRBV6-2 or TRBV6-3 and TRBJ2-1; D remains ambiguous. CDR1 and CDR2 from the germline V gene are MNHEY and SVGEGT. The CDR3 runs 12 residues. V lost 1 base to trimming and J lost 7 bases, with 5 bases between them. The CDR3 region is CASSYYQNEQFF. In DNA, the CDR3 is TGTGCCAGCAGTTACTACCAGAATGAGCAGTTCTTC.

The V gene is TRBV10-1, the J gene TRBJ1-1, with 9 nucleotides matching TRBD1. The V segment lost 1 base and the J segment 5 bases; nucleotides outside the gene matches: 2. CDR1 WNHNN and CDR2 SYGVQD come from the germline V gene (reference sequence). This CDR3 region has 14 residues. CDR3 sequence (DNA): TGCGCCAGCAGTGAGTACAGGGGGCTGACTGAAGCTTTCTTT. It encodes CASSEYRGLTEAFF.

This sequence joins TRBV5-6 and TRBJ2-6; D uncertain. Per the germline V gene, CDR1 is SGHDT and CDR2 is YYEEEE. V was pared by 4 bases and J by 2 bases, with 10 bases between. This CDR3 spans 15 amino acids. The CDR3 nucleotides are TGTGCCAGCAGCATTACAGTGGCTGGGGCCAACGTCCTGACTTTC. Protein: CASSITVAGANVLTF. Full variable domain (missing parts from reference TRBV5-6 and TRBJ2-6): DAGVTQSPTHLIKTRGQQVTLRCSPKSGHDTVSWYQQALGQGPQFIFQYYEEEERQRGNFPDRFSGHQFPNYSSELNVNALLLGDSALYLCASSITVAGANVLTFGAGSRLTVL.

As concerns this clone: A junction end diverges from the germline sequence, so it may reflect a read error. The CDR3 nucleotides are TGCGCCAGCAGTCTGTCCGGGACAGGGGGCACTGATACGCAGTATTTT. This sequence encodes CASSLSGTGGTDTQYF. This chain uses TRBV5-1 with TRBJ2-3; TRBD1 matches at 12 bases. Germline CDR1 is SGHRS and CDR2 is YFSETQ. The CDR3 extends over 16 amino acids.

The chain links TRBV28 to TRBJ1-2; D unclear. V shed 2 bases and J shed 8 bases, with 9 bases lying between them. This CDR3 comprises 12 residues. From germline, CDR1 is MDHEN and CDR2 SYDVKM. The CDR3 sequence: CASSLRHSGYTF. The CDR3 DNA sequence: TGTGCCAGCAGTTTACGACATTCGGGCTACACCTTC.

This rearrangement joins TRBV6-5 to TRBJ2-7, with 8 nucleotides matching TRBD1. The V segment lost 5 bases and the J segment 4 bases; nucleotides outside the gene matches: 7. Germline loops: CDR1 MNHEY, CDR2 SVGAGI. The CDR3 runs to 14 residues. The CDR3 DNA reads TGTGCCAGCAGTCGTGGACAGGGACGATACGAGCAGTACTTC. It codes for CASSRGQGRYEQYF.

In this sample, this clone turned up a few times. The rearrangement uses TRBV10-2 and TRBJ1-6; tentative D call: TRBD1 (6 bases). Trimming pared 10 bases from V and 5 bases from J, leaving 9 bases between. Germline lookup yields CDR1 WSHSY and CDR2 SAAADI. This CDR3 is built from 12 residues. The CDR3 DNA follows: TGCGCCATACAGGGTGATAATTCACCCCTCCACTTT. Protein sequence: CAIQGDNSPLHF.

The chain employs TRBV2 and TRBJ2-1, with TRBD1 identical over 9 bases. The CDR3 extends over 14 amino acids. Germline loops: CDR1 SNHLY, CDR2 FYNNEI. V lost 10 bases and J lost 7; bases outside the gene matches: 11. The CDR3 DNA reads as TGTGCCACCAGCTGGGACAGGGTTGGAAATGAGCAGTTCTTC. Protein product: CATSWDRVGNEQFF. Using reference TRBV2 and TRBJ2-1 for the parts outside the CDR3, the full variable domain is EPEVTQTPSHQVTQMGQEVILRCVPISNHLYFYWYRQILGQKVEFLVSFYNNEISEKSEIFDDQFSVERPDGSNFTLKIRSTKLEDSAMYFCATSWDRVGNEQFFGPGTRLTVL.

The CDR3 sequence: CASSYSIRNEKLFF. CDR3 DNA: TGTGCCAGCAGTTACTCGATCAGGAATGAAAAACTGTTTTTT. The V call is TRBV6-6, the J call TRBJ1-4; no clear D gene. Trimming cost V 0 bases and J 5 bases, with 7 bases left between them. The CDR3 runs 14 residues. The germline V gene encodes CDR1 MNHNY and CDR2 SVGAGI (reference sequence).

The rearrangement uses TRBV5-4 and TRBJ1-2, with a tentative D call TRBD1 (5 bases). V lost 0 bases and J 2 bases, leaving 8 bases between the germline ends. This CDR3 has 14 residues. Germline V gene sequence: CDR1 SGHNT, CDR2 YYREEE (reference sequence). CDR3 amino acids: CASSLVGGNYGYTF. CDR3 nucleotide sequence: TGTGCCAGCAGCTTGGTCGGGGGGAACTATGGCTACACCTTC.

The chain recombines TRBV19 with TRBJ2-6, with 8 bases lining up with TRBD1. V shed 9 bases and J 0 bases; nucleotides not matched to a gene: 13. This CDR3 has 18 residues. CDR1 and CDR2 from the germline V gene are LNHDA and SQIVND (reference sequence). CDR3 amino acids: CARPSKGQGNSGANVLTF. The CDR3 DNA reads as TGTGCCAGACCCTCGAAAGGACAGGGAAACTCTGGGGCCAACGTCCTGACTTTC.

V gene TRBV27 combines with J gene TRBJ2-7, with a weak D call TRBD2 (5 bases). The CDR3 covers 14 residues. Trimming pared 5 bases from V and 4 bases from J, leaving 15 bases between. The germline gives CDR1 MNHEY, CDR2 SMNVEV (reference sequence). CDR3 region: CASSPYSGSYEQYF. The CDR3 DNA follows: TGTGCCAGCAGTCCATATTCGGGGTCATACGAGCAGTACTTC.

The CDR3 nucleotides read TGTGCCAGCAGCTTAGCAAGCCTAGCGGGAGTAGATACGCAGTATTTT. Its protein product is CASSLASLAGVDTQYF. The V and J genes are TRBV11-2 and TRBJ2-3; 10 bases are shared with TRBD2. The length of the CDR3 is 16 residues. From germline, CDR1 is SGHAT and CDR2 FQNNGV. V lost 1 base to trimming and J lost 5 bases; unmatched junction nucleotides: 6.

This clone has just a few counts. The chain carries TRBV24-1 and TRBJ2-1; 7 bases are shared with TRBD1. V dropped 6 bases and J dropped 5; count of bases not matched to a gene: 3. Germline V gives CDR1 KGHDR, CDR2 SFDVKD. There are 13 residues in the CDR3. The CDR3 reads CATSPGTDNEQFF. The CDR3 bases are TGTGCCACCAGTCCCGGGACAGACAATGAGCAGTTCTTC.

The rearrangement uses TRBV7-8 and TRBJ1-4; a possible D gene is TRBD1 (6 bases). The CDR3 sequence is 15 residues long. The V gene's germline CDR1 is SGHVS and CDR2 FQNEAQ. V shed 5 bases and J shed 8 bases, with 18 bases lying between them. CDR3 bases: TGTGCCAGCAGCCCCCGACAGGTAGCCCTGGAAAAACTGTTTTTT. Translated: CASSPRQVALEKLFF.